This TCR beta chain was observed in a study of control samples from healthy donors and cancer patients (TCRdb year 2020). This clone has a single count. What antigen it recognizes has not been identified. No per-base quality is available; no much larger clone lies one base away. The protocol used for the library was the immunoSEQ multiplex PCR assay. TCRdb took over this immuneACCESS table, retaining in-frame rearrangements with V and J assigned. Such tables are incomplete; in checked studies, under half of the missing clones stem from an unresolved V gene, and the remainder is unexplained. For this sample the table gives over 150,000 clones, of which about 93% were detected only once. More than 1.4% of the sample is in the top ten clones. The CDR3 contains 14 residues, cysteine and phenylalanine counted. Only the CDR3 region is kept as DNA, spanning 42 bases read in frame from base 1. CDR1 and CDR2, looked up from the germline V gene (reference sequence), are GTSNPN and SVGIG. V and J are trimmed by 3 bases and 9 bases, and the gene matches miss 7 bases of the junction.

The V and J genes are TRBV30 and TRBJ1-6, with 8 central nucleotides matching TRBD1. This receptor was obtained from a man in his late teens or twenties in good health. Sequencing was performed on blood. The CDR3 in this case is CAWRSGGVGSPLHF. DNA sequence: TGTGCCTGGAGGTCAGGGGGCGTAGGTTCACCCCTCCACTTT.